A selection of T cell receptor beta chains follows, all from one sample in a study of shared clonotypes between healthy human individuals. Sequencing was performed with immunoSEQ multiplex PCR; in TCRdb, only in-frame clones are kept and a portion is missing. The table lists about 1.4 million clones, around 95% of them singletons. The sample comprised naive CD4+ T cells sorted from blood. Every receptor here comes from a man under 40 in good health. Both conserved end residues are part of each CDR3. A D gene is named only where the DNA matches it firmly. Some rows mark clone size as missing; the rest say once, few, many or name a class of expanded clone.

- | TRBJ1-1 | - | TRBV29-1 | TGCAGCGTTGTAGGGGAGAGGAACACTGAAGCTTTCTTT | CSVVGERNTEAFF
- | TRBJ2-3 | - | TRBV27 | TGTGCCAGCATGTCCCTAAGCGGAGATACGCAGTATTTT | CASMSLSGDTQYF
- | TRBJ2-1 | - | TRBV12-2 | TGTGCAAGTCGCCCGGGGACTAGCGGGAGAGATGAGCAGTTCTTC | CASRPGTSGRDEQFF
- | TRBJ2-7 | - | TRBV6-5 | TGTGCCAGCAGTTACTCCAGGGATCCGGTCTACGAGCAGTACTTC | CASSYSRDPVYEQYF
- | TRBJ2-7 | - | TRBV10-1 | TGCGCCAGCAGCCCCAGCGGCTCCTACGAGCAGTACTTC | CASSPSGSYEQYF
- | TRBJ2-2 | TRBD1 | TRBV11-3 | TGTGCCAGCAGCCCCGGGTGGGACAGGGAGCACGGGGAGCTGTTTTTT | CASSPGWDREHGELFF
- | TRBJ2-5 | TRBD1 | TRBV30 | TGCTCATTAGGGACAGGGAGATGGGAGACCCAGTACTTC | CSLGTGRWETQYF
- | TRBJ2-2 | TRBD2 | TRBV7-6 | TGTGCCAGCAGCTCCCACGGGACTAGCGGGAGGGTGAACACCGGGGAGCTGTTTTTT | CASSSHGTSGRVNTGELFF
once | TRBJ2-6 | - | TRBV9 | TGTGCCAGCACCCAGGGCCTACACTCTGGGGCCAACGTCCTGACTTTC | CASTQGLHSGANVLTF
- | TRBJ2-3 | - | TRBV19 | TGTGCCACCCTAAGTCAGGGCTCAGATACGCAGTATTTT | CATLSQGSDTQYF
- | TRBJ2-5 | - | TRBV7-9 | TGTGCCAGCAGCTTAAGGGACCAAGAGACCCAGTACTTC | CASSLRDQETQYF
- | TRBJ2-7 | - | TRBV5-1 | TGCGCCAGCAGCAGCAGGGTCGGGAGTCGGGAGCAGTACTTC | CASSSRVGSREQYF
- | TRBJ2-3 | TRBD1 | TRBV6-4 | TGTGCCAGCAGTCGACAGGGTTTCGATACGCAGTATTTT | CASSRQGFDTQYF
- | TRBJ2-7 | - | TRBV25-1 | TGTGCCAACGCATGTAGGTCAGGCTTTACCTACGAGCAGTACTTC | CANACRSGFTYEQYF
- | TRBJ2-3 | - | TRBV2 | TGTGCCAGCAGTGAAGCGACCCCGGGAGCGACAGATACGCAGTATTTT | CASSEATPGATDTQYF
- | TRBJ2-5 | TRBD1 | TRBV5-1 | TGCGCCAGCAGCCCGCCTGGGACAGGTCATACACAATTCGGGGTCAGGACCCAGTACTTC | CASSPPGTGHTQFGVRTQYF
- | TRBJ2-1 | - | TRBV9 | TGTGCCAGCAGTGAACAGGGTCTGCCAAACAATGAGCAGTTCTTC | CASSEQGLPNNEQFF
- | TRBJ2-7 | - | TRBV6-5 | TGTGCCAGCAGTTACTCGGGGGGCCCCATGGGGTCAGAGCAGTACTTC | CASSYSGGPMGSEQYF
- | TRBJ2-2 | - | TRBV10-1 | TGCGCCAGCAGTGATGTGGGAGAGGGCACCGGGGAGCTGTTTTTT | CASSDVGEGTGELFF
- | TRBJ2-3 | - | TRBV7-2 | TGTGCCAGCAGCTCTCAAGTCGGGAGAGCAGATACGCAGTATTTT | CASSSQVGRADTQYF
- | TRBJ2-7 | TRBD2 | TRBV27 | TGTGCCAGCAGGCCCTGGACTAGCGGGAGGGAGAGGTCCTACGAGCAGTACTTC | CASRPWTSGRERSYEQYF
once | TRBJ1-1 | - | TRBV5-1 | TGCGCCAGCAGCTACAGGGATAACACTGAAGCTTTCTTT | CASSYRDNTEAFF
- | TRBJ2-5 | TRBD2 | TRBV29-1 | TGCAGCGTTGAGATTCTAGCGGGAGTAGTAGAGACCCAGTACTTC | CSVEILAGVVETQYF
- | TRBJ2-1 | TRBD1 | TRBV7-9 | TGTGCCAGCAGCTCATATGGGACAGGGTTTTACAATGAGCAGTTCTTC | CASSSYGTGFYNEQFF
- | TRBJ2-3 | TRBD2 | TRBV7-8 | TGTGCCAGCAGCTTACTGGGCGGGAGGTTCAGCACAGATACGCAGTATTTT | CASSLLGGRFSTDTQYF
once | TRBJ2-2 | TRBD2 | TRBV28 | TGTGCCAGCAGTCTAGCGGGAGGCATAGGGCGGACCGGGGAGCTGTTTTTT | CASSLAGGIGRTGELFF
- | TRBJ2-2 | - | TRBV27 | TGTGCCAGCAGTATGGGACGGATGAACACCGGGGAGCTGTTTTTT | CASSMGRMNTGELFF
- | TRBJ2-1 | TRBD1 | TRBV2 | TGTGCCAGCCAAATTCAGACAGGGCCCGACAATGAGCAGTTCTTC | CASQIQTGPDNEQFF
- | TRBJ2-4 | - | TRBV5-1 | TGCGCCAGCAGCTTGGGACAGAAGGACATTCAGTACTTC | CASSLGQKDIQYF
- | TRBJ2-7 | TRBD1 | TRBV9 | TGTGCCAGCAGCCACGGGACAGGGACCTTCTACGAGCAGTACTTC | CASSHGTGTFYEQYF
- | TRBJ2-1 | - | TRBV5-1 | TGCGCCAGCAGCTTGGCTCCAGGGTTGGATGAGCAGTTCTTC | CASSLAPGLDEQFF
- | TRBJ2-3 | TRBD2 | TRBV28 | TGTGCCAGCAGTTCGCCGGGACTAGCGGGAGGGCTTACAGATACGCAGTATTTT | CASSSPGLAGGLTDTQYF
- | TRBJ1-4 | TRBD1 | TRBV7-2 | TGTGCCAGCAGCCCCGCCGGGACAGGGTTATCTTCAAATGAAAAACTGTTTTTT | CASSPAGTGLSSNEKLFF
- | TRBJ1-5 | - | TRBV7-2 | TGTGCCAGCAGCGTTAATAATCAGCCCCAGCATTTT | CASSVNNQPQHF
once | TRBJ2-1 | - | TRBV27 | TGTGCCAGCAGTTCAGCCGGGTCCCTCTTCGGGGAGCAGTTCTTC | CASSSAGSLFGEQFF